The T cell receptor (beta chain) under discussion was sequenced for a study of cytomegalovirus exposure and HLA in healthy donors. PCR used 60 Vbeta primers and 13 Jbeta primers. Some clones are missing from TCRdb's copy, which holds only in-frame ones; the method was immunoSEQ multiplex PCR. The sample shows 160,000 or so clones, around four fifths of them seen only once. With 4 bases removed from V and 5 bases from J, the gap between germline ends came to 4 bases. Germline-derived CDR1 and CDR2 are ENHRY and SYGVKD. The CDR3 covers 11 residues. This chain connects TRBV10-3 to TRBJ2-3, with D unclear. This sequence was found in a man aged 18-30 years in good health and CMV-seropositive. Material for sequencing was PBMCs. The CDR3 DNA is TGTGCCATCAGTGGAGGAGATACGCAGTATTTT. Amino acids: CAISGGDTQYF.